The 30 T cell receptor beta chains reported below all come from one sample, sequenced in a study of OX40 agonist ivuxolimab in advanced cancers. Produced via immunoSEQ multiplex PCR; TCRdb's table is partial and in-frame only. The sample holds about 18,000 clones, around 85% seen once. The sequencing here drew on CD4+ or CD8+ T cells sorted from blood, taken in a trial of the OX40 agonist ivuxolimab. The receptors come from an adult with an advanced solid tumor such as melanoma, head and neck, liver or kidney cancer.

The V gene is TRBV5-1, the J gene TRBJ2-5, with a possible D match to TRBD2 (5 bases). The germline V and J ends were trimmed by 6 bases and 1 base, with 16 bases remaining between them. The CDR3 has 15 residues. Germline lookup yields CDR1 SGHRS and CDR2 YFSETQ. This chain's CDR3 is CASTPPRDSQETQYF. DNA of the CDR3: TGCGCCAGCACACCTCCCCGGGATAGCCAAGAGACCCAGTACTTC. Using reference TRBV5-1 and TRBJ2-5 for the parts outside the CDR3, the full variable domain is KAGVTQTPRYLIKTRGQQVTLSCSPISGHRSVSWYQQTPGQGLQFLFEYFSETQRNKGNFPGRFSGRQFSNSRSEMNVSTLELGDSALYLCASTPPRDSQETQYFGPGTRLLVL.

This clone was seen a handful of times. The J gene is TRBJ1-2, the V gene TRBV4-1; D is unclear. The CDR3 totals 15 residues. Trimming removed 0 bases from V and 4 bases from J, with 12 bases in between. Germline V gene data show CDR1 as MGHRA and CDR2 as YSYEKL. CDR3 region: CASSQEYKPSYGYTF. The CDR3, as DNA: TGCGCCAGCAGCCAAGAATACAAGCCCAGCTATGGCTACACCTTC.

The chain recombines TRBV15 with TRBJ2-3; a possible D gene is TRBD2 (5 bases). The length of the CDR3 is 12 residues. Germline V gene lookup returns CDR1 LNHNV and CDR2 YYDKDF (reference sequence). Trimming stripped 8 bases from V and 1 base from J, with 7 bases between. As DNA, the CDR3 is TGTGCCACCCGGGGAGGCACAGATACGCAGTATTTT. This sequence encodes CATRGGTDTQYF.

This clone occurred once. The chain combines TRBV28 with TRBJ2-5, with 11 nucleotides matching TRBD1. V was pared by 7 bases and J by 4 bases, with 14 bases of the junction left unmatched. The CDR3 is 17 amino acids. CDR1 and CDR2 from the germline V gene are MDHEN and SYDVKM. The CDR3 loop reads CASTPVGGQGGGETQYF. The CDR3 bases are TGTGCCAGCACCCCCGTTGGGGGACAGGGGGGTGGAGAGACCCAGTACTTC.

The chain employs TRBV28 and TRBJ1-5, with unresolved D. The CDR3 has 13 amino acids. Germline V gene lookup returns CDR1 MDHEN and CDR2 SYDVKM. The germline V and J ends were trimmed by 3 bases and 3 bases, with 6 bases remaining between them. The CDR3 nucleotides are TGTGCCAGCAGTTTTAAGTTCAATCAGCCCCAGCATTTT. Translation gives CASSFKFNQPQHF.

J is TRBJ2-5 and V is TRBV27, with D perhaps TRBD2 (6 bases). Germline V gene data show CDR1 as MNHEY and CDR2 as SMNVEV (reference sequence). V was clipped by 5 bases and J by 5 bases, with 12 bases between them. The CDR3 covers 13 residues. CDR3 bases: TGTGCCAGCAGTCGACTGGGGAGGGAGACCCAGTACTTC. Its translation is CASSRLGRETQYF.

This clone showed up just once. This sequence joins TRBV6-5 and TRBJ1-5; D is uncertain. Germline V gives CDR1 MNHEY, CDR2 SVGAGI. CDR3 length: 15 amino acids. V was shortened by 6 bases and J by 0 bases, with 12 bases between the two germline ends. CDR3 amino acids: CASRATEYSNQPQHF. CDR3 coding DNA: TGTGCCAGCAGGGCGACGGAATATAGCAATCAGCCCCAGCATTTT.

The gene calls are TRBV27 and TRBJ2-1, with D uncertain. The CDR3 spans 14 residues. V was cut by 7 bases and J by 4 bases, with 14 bases left in between. CDR1 is MNHEY and CDR2 is SMNVEV in the germline V gene (reference sequence). The chain's CDR3 is CASTIVRMYNEQFF. The CDR3 DNA follows: TGTGCCAGCACCATAGTCCGTATGTACAATGAGCAGTTCTTC.

The sample holds one count of this clone. The chain has TRBV5-1 and TRBJ1-2, with D unresolved. Trimming cost V 4 bases and J 6 bases, with 16 bases left between them. CDR1 SGHRS and CDR2 YFSETQ come from the germline V gene. The CDR3 consists of 14 residues. CDR3 region: CASSPLAGFDGYTF. The DNA of the CDR3 is TGCGCCAGCAGCCCACTCGCCGGGTTCGATGGCTACACCTTC.

V is TRBV19 and J is TRBJ2-5; the D gene is possibly TRBD2 (6 bases). The germline V and J ends were trimmed by 8 bases and 5 bases, with 15 bases remaining between them. There are 13 residues in the CDR3. Germline CDR1 LNHDA, CDR2 SQIVND (reference sequence). The CDR3 loop reads CASGQGGEETQYF. For the CDR3, the DNA is TGTGCCAGTGGTCAGGGAGGCGAGGAGACCCAGTACTTC.

Worth noting for this clone: This sample includes further DNA sequences coding for the same CDR3. The rearrangement joins TRBV6-5 to TRBJ2-6; weak D call: TRBD2 (5 bases). In germline, CDR1 is MNHEY, CDR2 SVGAGI. CDR3 length: 16 residues. V lost 2 bases to trimming and J lost 4 bases, with 12 bases between them. This chain's CDR3 is CASSYVTGFGANVLTF. The CDR3 DNA sequence: TGTGCCAGCAGTTACGTCACGGGATTCGGGGCCAACGTCCTGACTTTC.

The CDR3 coding sequence is TGCGCCAGCAGAGATAGGGTCTACGAGCAGTACTTC. Amino acid sequence: CASRDRVYEQYF. This sequence joins TRBV23-1 and TRBJ2-7; D gene unclear. TRBV23-1 has ORF status, its function being uncertain. The V and J ends lost 6 bases and 3 bases respectively, with 9 bases between them. The CDR3 loop spans 12 amino acids.

V gene TRBV6-5 combines with J gene TRBJ1-1; D not certain. The CDR3 totals 13 residues. V was cut by 8 bases and J by 4 bases, with 14 bases left in between. The germline V gene encodes CDR1 MNHEY and CDR2 SVGAGI. The CDR3 nucleotides are TGTGCCAGCGGCACCGGACGGGGCACTGAAGCTTTCTTT. The encoded protein is CASGTGRGTEAFF.

Sample share makes this clone medium-sized (0.01 to 0.1%). V and J are TRBV9 and TRBJ2-3; 8 positions match TRBD2. V gave up 0 bases and J gave up 4 bases; unmatched junction bases: 1. The germline V gene has CDR1 SGDLS and CDR2 YYNGEE. The CDR3 consists of 14 residues. CDR3 bases: TGTGCCAGCAGCGTAGCAGCGGGGGCAGATACGCAGTATTTT. This gives the protein CASSVAAGADTQYF.

The chain has TRBV14 and TRBJ2-3; a weak D match, TRBD1 (6 bases). This CDR3 contains 15 residues. Germline values: CDR1 SGHDN, CDR2 FVKESK. The ends were cut back, 1 base at V and 3 bases at J, with 11 bases in the middle. In DNA form, the CDR3 reads TGTGCCAGCAGCCAAGGGGCTACAGGGACAGATACGCAGTATTTT. As protein: CASSQGATGTDTQYF.

The chain couples TRBV25-1 to TRBJ1-2; 8 nucleotides align to TRBD1. CDR3 size: 13 residues. Germline-derived CDR1 and CDR2 are MGHDK and SYGVNS. V lost 3 bases, J lost 7 bases, and 4 bases stayed unmatched. CDR3 in DNA: TGTGCCAGCAGTGATCAGGGGGCCGGTGGCTACACCTTC. This translates into CASSDQGAGGYTF.

This chain links TRBV11-2 with TRBJ2-2; the match to TRBD2 covers 15 bases. The CDR3 length is 17 residues. CDR1 and CDR2 (germline): SGHAT, FQNNGV. Trimming took 4 bases from V and 4 from J; bases not matched to a gene: 4. Here the CDR3 DNA reads TGTGCCAGCAGCTATGGACTAGCGGGAGGGGGCACCGGGGAGCTGTTTTTT. Protein product: CASSYGLAGGGTGELFF.

The CDR3 reads CASSPPSQETQYF. The CDR3 region has the DNA TGTGCCAGCTCACCGCCTTCCCAAGAGACCCAGTACTTC. This chain uses TRBV18 with TRBJ2-5; D gene ambiguous. The CDR3 length is 13 residues. Looked up from germline, CDR1 is KGHSH and CDR2 is LQKENI. The V end lost 3 bases, the J end lost 1 base, and 6 bases lay between the germline ends.

The chain recombines TRBV19 with TRBJ1-1; tentative D call: TRBD1 (6 bases). The germline V gene encodes CDR1 LNHDA and CDR2 SQIVND (reference sequence). The V and J ends lost 5 bases and 3 bases respectively, with 16 bases between them. The CDR3 totals 15 residues. The CDR3: CASSPEQGGYTEAFF. The CDR3 DNA is TGTGCCAGTAGTCCGGAACAGGGTGGATACACTGAAGCTTTCTTT. Complete variable domain (other parts from reference TRBV19 and TRBJ1-1): DGGITQSPKYLFRKEGQNVTLSCEQNLNHDAMYWYRQDPGQGLRLIYYSQIVNDFQKGDIAEGYSVSREKKESFPLTVTSAQKNPTAFYLCASSPEQGGYTEAFFGQGTRLTVV.

This chain uses TRBV27 with TRBJ1-2; maybe TRBD1 (5 bases). The CDR3 length is 14 residues. In germline, CDR1 is MNHEY, CDR2 SMNVEV (reference sequence). The V end was cut by 6 bases, the J end by 4 bases, with 15 bases between. The CDR3 DNA reads TGTGCCAGCAGCCCCGGGACTTCCAGCTATGGCTACACCTTC. It codes for CASSPGTSSYGYTF.

The chain links TRBV6-5 to TRBJ2-2; 10 nucleotides agree with TRBD2. Germline CDR1 reads MNHEY; CDR2 reads SVGAGI. Germline trimming cut 2 bases from V and 3 bases from J; bases unmatched to any gene: 3. This CDR3 contains 16 residues. In nucleotides, the CDR3 is TGTGCCAGCAGTTACCTAGCGGGAGCTTACACCGGGGAGCTGTTTTTT. Residues: CASSYLAGAYTGELFF.

The gene calls are TRBV27 and TRBJ2-7, with D possibly being TRBD2 (6 bases). The germline V gene encodes CDR1 MNHEY and CDR2 SMNVEV (reference sequence). Trimming took off 6 bases at V and 4 bases at J, with 10 bases between the two ends. This CDR3 has 12 amino acids. The CDR3 DNA is TGTGCCAGCAGCCGTGGGGGGTACGAGCAGTACTTC. This sequence encodes CASSRGGYEQYF.

The J gene is TRBJ2-7, the V gene TRBV16, with D possibly being TRBD1 or TRBD2 (6 bases each). Looked up from germline, CDR1 is KGHSY and CDR2 is FQNENV. The CDR3 is 14 residues long. Trimming took 3 bases from V and 3 from J, leaving 12 bases between them. The CDR3 DNA reads as TGTGCCAGCAGCCAGGCGGGACACCTCTACGAGCAGTACTTC. The encoded protein is CASSQAGHLYEQYF.

The J gene is TRBJ2-4, the V gene TRBV28; no reliable D call. This CDR3 has 16 residues. CDR1 and CDR2 (germline): MDHEN, SYDVKM. V was shortened by 3 bases and J by 0 bases, with 12 bases between the two germline ends. CDR3 DNA sequence: TGTGCCAGCAGTTTCCGCAGCTACTTAGCCAAAAACATTCAGTACTTC. Translation gives CASSFRSYLAKNIQYF. Full variable domain (rest looked up from reference TRBV28 and TRBJ2-4): DVKVTQSSRYLVKRTGEKVFLECVQDMDHENMFWYRQDPGLGLRLIYFSYDVKMKEKGDIPEGYSVSREKKERFSLILESASTNQTSMYLCASSFRSYLAKNIQYFGAGTRLSVL.

The chain uses TRBV27 and TRBJ1-5; D gene uncertain. The CDR3 loop spans 14 amino acids. V was trimmed by 0 bases and J by 3 bases, leaving 6 bases between them. Germline assignment: CDR1 MNHEY and CDR2 SMNVEV (reference sequence). CDR3 amino acids: CASSLSGLNQPQHF. Written as DNA, the CDR3 is TGTGCCAGCAGTTTATCGGGTCTCAATCAGCCCCAGCATTTT.

The CDR3 DNA reads as TGTGCCAGTAGTCGGGGTGGCGCGTGGGTTTACAATGAGCAGTTCTTC. Translating it yields CASSRGGAWVYNEQFF. The chain couples TRBV19 to TRBJ2-1, with a weak D call TRBD2 (5 bases). The germline V gene has CDR1 LNHDA and CDR2 SQIVND (reference sequence). This CDR3 has 16 amino acids. The ends were cut back, 5 bases at V and 4 bases at J, with 18 bases in the middle. Full variable domain (remainder filled in from reference TRBV19 and TRBJ2-1): DGGITQSPKYLFRKEGQNVTLSCEQNLNHDAMYWYRQDPGQGLRLIYYSQIVNDFQKGDIAEGYSVSREKKESFPLTVTSAQKNPTAFYLCASSRGGAWVYNEQFFGPGTRLTVL.

This chain uses TRBV6-1 with TRBJ1-5, with 8 positions matching TRBD1. Germline V gene sequence: CDR1 MNHNS, CDR2 SASEGT. Trimming removed 6 bases from V and 3 bases from J; junction bases left unmatched: 7. This CDR3 spans 15 amino acids. In DNA form, the CDR3 reads TGTGCCAGCAGGGAGTGGACAGGGCACAATCAGCCCCAGCATTTT. This translates into CASREWTGHNQPQHF.

The chain links TRBV7-9 to TRBJ2-1; D is unclear. Per the germline V gene, CDR1 is SEHNR and CDR2 is FQNEAQ (reference sequence). The ends were cut back, 5 bases at V and 1 base at J, with 9 bases in the middle. There are 14 residues in the CDR3. In DNA, the CDR3 is TGTGCCAGCAGCCAACCACCTTCCTACAATGAGCAGTTCTTC. It specifies CASSQPPSYNEQFF.

This clone is a singleton in its sample. This chain uses TRBV6-1 with TRBJ2-3; TRBD2 is a possible D gene (6 bases). The germline CDR1 and CDR2 sequences are MNHNS and SASEGT. V gave up 3 bases and J gave up 2 bases, with 15 bases separating them. The CDR3 is 16 amino acids. In DNA, the CDR3 is TGTGCCAGCAGTGAGTTCTCGGAGGGTTTCACAGATACGCAGTATTTT. Its protein product is CASSEFSEGFTDTQYF.

The CDR3 DNA reads as TGTGCCAGCAGTAGGACAGGGGACTACAATGAGCAGTTCTTC. Protein product: CASSRTGDYNEQFF. The chain uses TRBV6-5 and TRBJ2-1; 9 nucleotides align to TRBD1. Germline V gives CDR1 MNHEY, CDR2 SVGAGI. The CDR3 sequence is 14 residues long. J was trimmed by 3 bases and V by 5 bases; bases with no gene match: 2.